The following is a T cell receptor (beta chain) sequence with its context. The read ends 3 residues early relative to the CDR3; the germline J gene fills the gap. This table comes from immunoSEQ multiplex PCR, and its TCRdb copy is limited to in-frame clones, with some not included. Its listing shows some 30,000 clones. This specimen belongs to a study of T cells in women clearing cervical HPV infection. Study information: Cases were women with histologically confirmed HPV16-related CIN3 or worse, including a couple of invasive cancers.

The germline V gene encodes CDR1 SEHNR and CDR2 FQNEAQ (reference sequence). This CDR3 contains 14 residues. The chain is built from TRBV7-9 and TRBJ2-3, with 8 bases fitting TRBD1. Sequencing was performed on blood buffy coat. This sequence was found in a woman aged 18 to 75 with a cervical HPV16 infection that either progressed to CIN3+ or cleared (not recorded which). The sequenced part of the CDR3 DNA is TGTGCCAGCGTGGAGACAGGGGCACAAGAGACG. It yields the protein CASVETGAQET. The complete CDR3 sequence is CASVETGAQETQYF.